What follows are 22 T cell receptor beta chains derived from one specimen sequenced in a study of CD8+ T cells in alopecia areata. It was cDNA, reverse transcribed from extracted RNA, that served as the sequencing template. The assay was immunoSEQ multiplex PCR, and TCRdb's table has in-frame clones only and misses some. This table holds roughly 180,000 clones, about three fifths found once. Treatment defined: oral pan-JAK inhibitor, 5-10 mg twice daily. The specimen comprised CD4+ T cells sorted from blood, sampled at week 4, from a patient treated with tofacitinib. These receptor sequences come from a human donor with alopecia areata.

The V gene is TRBV30, the J gene TRBJ1-5; D is undetermined. V was clipped by 5 bases and J by 0 bases, with 14 bases between them. This CDR3 has 15 amino acids. The germline V gene has CDR1 GTSNPN and CDR2 SVGIG (reference sequence). DNA for the CDR3: TGTGCCTGGGGCACGATCGGTAATAGCAATCAGCCCCAGCATTTT. Protein sequence: CAWGTIGNSNQPQHF.

The sample holds one count of this clone. For the CDR3, the DNA is TGCAGCGTTGGGGACAAGCCAGGGGGGCCCCAGCATTTT. Residues: CSVGDKPGGPQHF. This rearrangement joins TRBV29-1 to TRBJ1-5; 7 bases are shared with TRBD1. This CDR3 is 13 amino acids long. The V gene's germline CDR1 is SQVTM and CDR2 ANQGSEA. The V and J ends lost 4 bases and 9 bases, in that order; junction bases with no gene match: 9.

The V and J genes are TRBV29-1 and TRBJ1-1; no clear D gene. CDR1 is SQVTM and CDR2 is ANQGSEA in the germline V gene. The CDR3 contains 12 residues. Trimming shortened V by 5 bases and J by 1 base, and 8 bases separated the two germline ends. The CDR3 loop is CSVRDGNTEAFF. Written as DNA, the CDR3 is TGCAGCGTTAGAGATGGGAACACTGAAGCTTTCTTT. Combining the CDR3 with reference TRBV29-1 and TRBJ1-1 gives the whole variable domain SAVISQKPSRDICQRGTSLTIQCQVDSQVTMMFWYRQQPGQSLTLIATANQGSEATYESGFVIDKFPISRPNLTFSTLTVSNMSPEDSSIYLCSVRDGNTEAFFGQGTRLTVV.

The chain employs TRBV7-2 and TRBJ2-5, with 7 bases matching TRBD1. Germline CDR1 is SGHTA and CDR2 is FQGNSA. CDR3 size: 15 residues. After removal of 4 bases from V and 7 bases from J, the junction contained 12 bases not matched to a gene. The CDR3 region has the DNA TGTGCCAGCAGCTCGTCAAACAGGGGCCTTGGGACCCAGTACTTC. The encoded protein is CASSSSNRGLGTQYF.

J is TRBJ2-7 and V is TRBV28; 7 bases map to TRBD2. The CDR3 extends over 13 amino acids. Germline V lookup: CDR1 MDHEN, CDR2 SYDVKM. Trimming at V came to 5 bases and at J to 4 bases, leaving 5 bases not matched to a gene. CDR3 sequence (DNA): TGTGCCAGCAGTGGGAGGGGTCGATACGAGCAGTACTTC. It specifies CASSGRGRYEQYF.

This chain connects TRBV28 to TRBJ1-1; D may be TRBD1 (6 bases). The CDR3 has 15 amino acids. Looked up from germline, CDR1 is MDHEN and CDR2 is SYDVKM. V was clipped by 4 bases and J by 8 bases, with 20 bases between them. The CDR3: CASSSGANVGPEAFF. The CDR3 nucleotides are TGTGCCAGCAGTTCGGGGGCCAATGTTGGCCCAGAAGCTTTCTTT.

V gene TRBV6-6 combines with J gene TRBJ1-6; D might be TRBD1 (6 bases). Germline lookup yields CDR1 MNHNY and CDR2 SVGAGI (reference sequence). The CDR3 runs 12 residues. CDR3 protein: CAAGANNSPLHF. Here the CDR3 DNA reads TGTGCGGCGGGGGCGAACAATTCACCCCTCCACTTT.

This chain joins TRBV25-1 and TRBJ2-1, with a weak D call TRBD2 (5 bases). Per the germline V gene, CDR1 is MGHDK and CDR2 is SYGVNS. The CDR3 runs 14 residues. Trimming pared 6 bases from V and 5 bases from J, leaving 14 bases between. In DNA form, the CDR3 reads TGTGCCAGCAGACTCCGGGATAGGGACAATGAGCAGTTCTTC. Translating gives CASRLRDRDNEQFF.

This clone has just a few counts. The genes are TRBV27 and TRBJ1-1, with D perhaps matching TRBD1 (6 bases). This CDR3 spans 15 amino acids. Germline-derived CDR1 and CDR2 are MNHEY and SMNVEV (reference sequence). Trimming shortened V by 1 base and J by 0 bases, and 9 bases separated the two germline ends. The CDR3, as DNA: TGTGCCAGCAGTTTATTAGGGGGTCTGAACACTGAAGCTTTCTTT. It specifies CASSLLGGLNTEAFF.

In its sample, this clone was seen a few times. V and J are TRBV29-1 and TRBJ2-5, with TRBD2 identical over 11 bases. Trimming took 7 bases from V and 2 from J; bases not matched to a gene: 6. Per the germline V gene, CDR1 is SQVTM and CDR2 is ANQGSEA. The CDR3 totals 14 residues. CDR3 residues: CSARLAGQQETQYF. CDR3 DNA sequence: TGCAGCGCTCGACTAGCGGGGCAGCAAGAGACCCAGTACTTC.

The genes are TRBV29-1 and TRBJ2-5, with 7 bases aligning to TRBD1. This CDR3 comprises 13 residues. The germline CDR1 and CDR2 sequences are SQVTM and ANQGSEA. V lost 1 base and J lost 3; bases outside the gene matches: 2. CDR3 sequence: CSVEVTGEETQYF. CDR3 bases: TGCAGCGTTGAAGTTACAGGGGAAGAGACCCAGTACTTC.

The chain carries TRBV29-1 and TRBJ1-2; a weak D match, TRBD1 (5 bases). This CDR3 has 11 residues. Per the germline V gene, CDR1 is SQVTM and CDR2 is ANQGSEA. V dropped 4 bases and J dropped 8 bases, with 11 bases sitting between them. The CDR3 sequence is CSVVGAEGYTF. The CDR3 nucleotides read TGCAGCGTTGTAGGGGCGGAGGGCTACACCTTC.

V gene TRBV4-1 combines with J gene TRBJ2-7; 8 nucleotides line up with TRBD2. The germline V gene has CDR1 MGHRA and CDR2 YSYEKL. J lost 9 bases, V lost 3 bases, and 16 bases had no gene match. The CDR3 runs 16 residues. The CDR3 nucleotides are TGCGCCAGCAGCCATTACCCTTCCAGCGGGGGAGAGTGGCAGTACTTC. Residues: CASSHYPSSGGEWQYF.

The rearrangement links TRBV29-1 to TRBJ1-1; D ambiguous. V lost 4 bases and J lost 0, with 21 bases in between. Germline values: CDR1 SQVTM, CDR2 ANQGSEA. The CDR3 extends over 17 amino acids. CDR3 sequence reads: CSVGGVSADGMNTEAFF. The CDR3 nucleotides are TGCAGCGTTGGGGGTGTGTCCGCTGACGGCATGAACACTGAAGCTTTCTTT.

This clone was detected only a few times. The chain links TRBV29-1 to TRBJ1-5; 7 nucleotides match TRBD1. With 4 bases clipped from V and 7 bases from J, the junction kept 7 bases outside the gene matches. The CDR3 spans 13 residues. From germline, CDR1 is SQVTM and CDR2 ANQGSEA. The CDR3 region is CSVGGQGDQPQHF. The CDR3 DNA sequence: TGCAGCGTTGGGGGGCAGGGGGACCAGCCCCAGCATTTT.

V is TRBV6-6 and J is TRBJ2-3; D remains ambiguous. In germline, CDR1 is MNHNY, CDR2 SVGAGI (reference sequence). V lost 2 bases and J 3 bases, leaving 15 bases between the germline ends. CDR3 size: 16 residues. CDR3 loop: CASSYLNSLGTDTQYF. CDR3 nucleotide sequence: TGTGCCAGCAGTTACCTCAACAGCTTAGGGACAGATACGCAGTATTTT.

The V gene is TRBV30, the J gene TRBJ2-7, with 9 positions matching TRBD1. Looked up from germline, CDR1 is GTSNPN and CDR2 is SVGIG (reference sequence). The length of the CDR3 is 12 residues. Trimming took 5 bases from V and 2 from J; bases not matched to a gene: 1. CDR3 bases: TGTGCCTGGGGACAGGGGACCTACGAGCAGTACTTC. Protein product: CAWGQGTYEQYF.

The sample holds one count of this clone. The J gene is TRBJ1-6, the V gene TRBV30, with D uncertain. V shed 5 bases and J shed 5 bases, with 4 bases lying between them. The CDR3 extends over 11 amino acids. Germline CDR1 and CDR2: GTSNPN and SVGIG (reference sequence). DNA for the CDR3: TGTGCCTGGGGGGATAATTCACCCCTCCACTTT. As protein: CAWGDNSPLHF.

The chain employs TRBV5-1 and TRBJ1-2; 7 nucleotides agree with TRBD1. Germline-derived CDR1 and CDR2 are SGHRS and YFSETQ. V shed 0 bases and J 7 bases; nucleotides not matched to a gene: 3. This CDR3 is built from 13 residues. The CDR3 nucleotides read TGCGCCAGCAGCTTGGAGGGGGCTCCTGGCTACACCTTC. Translation gives CASSLEGAPGYTF.

V is TRBV5-1 and J is TRBJ2-3; D is possibly TRBD1 (5 bases). The ends were cut back, 4 bases at V and 1 base at J, with 7 bases in the middle. Germline loops: CDR1 SGHRS, CDR2 YFSETQ. The CDR3 length is 13 residues. CDR3 sequence reads: CASSGAGTDTQYF. CDR3 sequence (DNA): TGCGCCAGCAGCGGGGCAGGCACAGATACGCAGTATTTT.

A few counts support this clone. The rearrangement links TRBV28 to TRBJ2-7, with D perhaps matching TRBD1 (6 bases). The CDR3 consists of 14 residues. The germline V gene encodes CDR1 MDHEN and CDR2 SYDVKM. The V end lost 1 base, the J end lost 3 bases, and 10 bases lay between the germline ends. The CDR3 DNA is TGTGCCAGCAGTTTATCGGTAGGGGGCTACGAGCAGTACTTC. It yields the protein CASSLSVGGYEQYF.

J is TRBJ2-3 and V is TRBV30; TRBD2 agrees at 12 bases. The CDR3 contains 15 residues. Germline V CDR1 and CDR2: GTSNPN, SVGIG (reference sequence). V shed 4 bases, J shed 6 bases, and the junction held 8 bases outside the gene matches. DNA for the CDR3: TGTGCCTGGACGAACGGACTAGCGGGGAAGGATACGCAGTATTTT. Protein: CAWTNGLAGKDTQYF.